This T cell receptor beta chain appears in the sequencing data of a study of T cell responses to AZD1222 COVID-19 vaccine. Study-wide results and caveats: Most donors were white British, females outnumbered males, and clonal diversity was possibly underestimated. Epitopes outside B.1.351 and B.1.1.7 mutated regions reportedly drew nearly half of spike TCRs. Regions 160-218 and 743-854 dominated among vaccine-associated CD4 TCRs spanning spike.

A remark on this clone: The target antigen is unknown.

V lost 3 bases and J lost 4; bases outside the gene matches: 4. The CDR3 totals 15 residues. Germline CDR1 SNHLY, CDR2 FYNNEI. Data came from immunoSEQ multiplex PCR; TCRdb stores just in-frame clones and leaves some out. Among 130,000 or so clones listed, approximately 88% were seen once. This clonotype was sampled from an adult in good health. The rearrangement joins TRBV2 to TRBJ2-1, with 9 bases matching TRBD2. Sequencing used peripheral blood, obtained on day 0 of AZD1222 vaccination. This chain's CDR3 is CASSDGLAGYNEQFF. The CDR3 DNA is TGTGCCAGCAGTGATGGGCTAGCGGGGTACAATGAGCAGTTCTTC.